The 30 T cell receptor beta chains below were found in one sample sequenced in a study of T cell repertoires in cytomegalovirus infection (dated by TCRdb to between 2017 and 2020). Instrument used: Illumina HiSeq 1500. Using fastp trimming at Q25 and MiXCR clonotype assembly, TCRdb reanalyzed the public sequencing data and kept in-frame beta chains. CDR3 protein duplicates are merged, each entry listing the most common genes and DNA. The sample table shows approximately 500,000 distinct CDR3 sequences, and around 11% are seen once. The ten largest clones represent 10% to 13% of the sample. Sequenced: PBMCs. Source of these receptors: a human donor in good health (CMV status not recorded). Some clones in this sample may be carry-over from other donors' samples.

Only a few counts were recorded for this clonotype. V is TRBV6-7 and J is TRBJ2-1; D not resolved. TRBV6-7 is treated as an ORF (open reading frame) with a function not yet certain. The CDR3 sequence is 15 residues long. V lost 0 bases to trimming and J lost 7 bases, with 13 bases between them. Here the CDR3 reads CASSYSSLVGNEQFF. The CDR3 nucleotides are TGTGCCAGCAGTTACTCTTCCCTAGTGGGGAATGAGCAGTTCTTC.

In its sample, this clonotype was seen many times. V is TRBV11-2 and J is TRBJ1-5; D possibly corresponds to TRBD1 (6 bases). V was cut by 4 bases and J by 8 bases, with 15 bases left in between. The CDR3 spans 14 residues. Germline V gene data show CDR1 as SGHAT and CDR2 as FQNNGV. The chain's CDR3 is CASSSQGGSEPQHF. DNA for the CDR3: TGTGCCAGCAGCTCACAGGGAGGATCGGAGCCCCAGCATTTT.

This clonotype was counted at least ten times. This sequence joins TRBV27 and TRBJ1-2; unclear D gene. V gave up 2 bases and J gave up 0 bases, with 13 bases separating them. Germline CDR1 reads MNHEY; CDR2 reads SMNVEV (reference sequence). This CDR3 contains 16 residues. CDR3 loop: CASSLSREAPNYGYTF. CDR3 DNA sequence: TGTGCCAGCAGTTTAAGTAGGGAGGCGCCTAACTATGGCTACACCTTC.

This sequence joins TRBV28 and TRBJ1-1; a weak D match, TRBD1 (5 bases). The CDR3 is made up of 12 amino acids. Trimming removed 8 bases at V and 5 bases at J, with 12 bases between. Germline values: CDR1 MDHEN, CDR2 SYDVKM. Written as DNA, the CDR3 is TGTGCCAGCTTCACAGGCAGAACTGAAGCTTTCTTT. Encoded protein: CASFTGRTEAFF.

This clonotype has ten or more counts. This chain uses TRBV6-1 with TRBJ1-6, with 9 bases fitting TRBD1. In germline, CDR1 is MNHNS, CDR2 SASEGT. The CDR3 loop spans 15 amino acids. V dropped 6 bases and J dropped 9; count of bases not matched to a gene: 9. This CDR3 reads CASSPRDRVSSPLHF. CDR3 DNA: TGTGCCAGCAGCCCCCGGGACAGGGTCAGTTCACCCCTCCACTTT.

The V call is TRBV28, the J call TRBJ1-3; D is possibly TRBD1 (5 bases). This CDR3 is 14 amino acids long. With 3 bases removed from V and 6 bases from J, the gap between germline ends came to 12 bases. CDR1 is MDHEN, CDR2 SYDVKM, per germline. CDR3 amino acids: CASSLRGALNTIYF. The CDR3 bases are TGTGCCAGCAGTTTGAGGGGCGCTTTAAACACCATATATTTT.

This clonotype has more than one count but fewer than ten. This chain links TRBV3-1 with TRBJ1-1; TRBD1 is a possible D gene (5 bases). V dropped 4 bases and J dropped 4 bases, with 10 bases sitting between them. The V gene's germline CDR1 is LGHDT and CDR2 YNNKEL (reference sequence). The CDR3 totals 13 residues. CDR3 sequence: CASSRSRVTEAFF. The CDR3 DNA reads as TGTGCCAGCAGCCGCAGCAGGGTCACTGAAGCTTTCTTT.

Worth noting for this clonotype: Since a much larger clone is just one base distant, this may be a read error. V and J are TRBV27 and TRBJ1-4; no clear D. The germline V gene has CDR1 MNHEY and CDR2 SMNVEV (reference sequence). Trimming took 4 bases from V and 0 from J, leaving 9 bases between them. The CDR3 is 15 amino acids. The CDR3 DNA reads TGTGCCAGCAGTTCTGAGAGGACAACTAATGAAAAACTGTTTTTT. Translation gives CASSSERTTNEKLFF. The entire variable domain, with the rest obtained from reference TRBV27 and TRBJ1-4, is as follows: EAQVTQNPRYLITVTGKKLTVTCSQNMNHEYMSWYRQDPGLGLRQIYYSMNVEVTDKGDVPEGYKVSRKEKRNFPLILESPSPNQTSLYFCASSSERTTNEKLFFGSGTQLSVL.

The rearrangement uses TRBV20-1 and TRBJ2-1; no definite D call. Trimming left V 3 bases short and J 9 bases short, with 21 bases between. The V gene's germline CDR1 is DFQATT and CDR2 SNEGSKA (reference sequence). CDR3 length equals 15 residues. The CDR3 sequence is CSARQGSVSKTEQFF. DNA of the CDR3: TGCAGTGCTAGGCAAGGGTCGGTCAGCAAAACTGAGCAGTTCTTC.

This chain connects TRBV6-5 to TRBJ2-1, with no clear D. V was clipped by 7 bases and J by 8 bases, with 18 bases between them. Germline assignment: CDR1 MNHEY and CDR2 SVGAGI. This CDR3 region has 14 residues. CDR3 sequence: CASTLTRVADEQFF. The DNA for the CDR3 is TGTGCCAGCACTCTTACACGGGTGGCCGATGAGCAGTTCTTC.

The gene calls are TRBV28 and TRBJ2-5; tentatively, D is TRBD1 or TRBD2 (5 bases each). This CDR3 region has 14 residues. Germline-derived CDR1 and CDR2 are MDHEN and SYDVKM. Trimming stripped 4 bases from V and 7 bases from J, with 16 bases between. The DNA of the CDR3 is TGTGCCAGCAGTTCCCCCGGCAGGGACCGGACCCAGTACTTC. Translation: CASSSPGRDRTQYF.

The chain is built from TRBV19 and TRBJ1-1; TRBD1 is a possible D gene (5 bases). This CDR3 comprises 13 residues. Per germline, CDR1 LNHDA and CDR2 SQIVND (reference sequence). V was clipped by 4 bases and J by 7 bases, with 13 bases between them. The CDR3 region has the DNA TGTGCCAGTAGTAGAGACCGGAGGGGTGAAGCTTTCTTT. It encodes CASSRDRRGEAFF.

There are many counts of this clonotype. The rearrangement uses TRBV28 and TRBJ2-2; no firm D call. The germline V and J ends were trimmed by 5 bases and 2 bases, with 15 bases remaining between them. The CDR3 contains 16 residues. Per germline, CDR1 MDHEN and CDR2 SYDVKM. The CDR3 DNA reads as TGTGCCAGCAGTCCCCCGGTTGCGGTAAACACCGGGGAGCTGTTTTTT. It encodes CASSPPVAVNTGELFF. The full variable domain, with the rest looked up from reference TRBV28 and TRBJ2-2, is DVKVTQSSRYLVKRTGEKVFLECVQDMDHENMFWYRQDPGLGLRLIYFSYDVKMKEKGDIPEGYSVSREKKERFSLILESASTNQTSMYLCASSPPVAVNTGELFFGEGSRLTVL.

The sample holds many counts of this clonotype. The chain is built from TRBV11-2 and TRBJ1-1; possibly TRBD1 for D (5 bases). Germline V lookup: CDR1 SGHAT, CDR2 FQNNGV. Trimming shortened V by 1 base and J by 2 bases, and 11 bases separated the two germline ends. This CDR3 comprises 15 residues. The CDR3 region is CASSLVAGLNTEAFF. As DNA, the CDR3 is TGTGCCAGCAGCTTAGTAGCAGGGCTTAACACTGAAGCTTTCTTT.

This clonotype was observed a handful of times. The rearrangement joins TRBV6-5 to TRBJ1-1, with D maybe TRBD1 (5 bases). The CDR3 contains 13 residues. V lost 8 bases and J lost 4, with 14 bases in between. Looked up from germline, CDR1 is MNHEY and CDR2 is SVGAGI. The CDR3 DNA is TGTGCCAGCGCTTACCGGGGCAGCACTGAAGCTTTCTTT. It codes for CASAYRGSTEAFF.

This clonotype was seen ten or more times. The chain is built from TRBV7-8 and TRBJ2-5; TRBD1 might be the D (6 bases). Trimming removed 5 bases from V and 2 bases from J, with 9 bases in between. The CDR3 extends over 13 amino acids. Germline assignment: CDR1 SGHVS and CDR2 FQNEAQ. This CDR3 reads CASSRTAQETQYF. The CDR3 nucleotides are TGTGCCAGCAGCAGGACAGCTCAAGAGACCCAGTACTTC.

The V and J genes are TRBV2 and TRBJ2-1, with 7 bases fitting TRBD1. V gave up 7 bases and J gave up 4 bases; unmatched junction bases: 7. CDR3 length: 14 amino acids. Germline V gives CDR1 SNHLY, CDR2 FYNNEI. The chain's CDR3 is CASIGTETYNEQFF. CDR3 bases: TGTGCCAGCATCGGGACAGAGACTTACAATGAGCAGTTCTTC.

This clonotype was observed a few times. This chain uses TRBV27 with TRBJ2-5, with D unresolved. The V and J ends lost 5 bases and 0 bases respectively, with 16 bases between them. Germline CDR1 MNHEY, CDR2 SMNVEV (reference sequence). The CDR3 loop spans 16 amino acids. CDR3 amino acids: CASSPTTAANQETQYF. The CDR3 bases are TGTGCCAGCAGTCCTACGACCGCAGCGAACCAAGAGACCCAGTACTTC.

To note about this clonotype: At one end, the junction sequence differs from germline, possibly due to a read error. This chain joins TRBV28 and TRBJ2-3, with no clear D. Germline CDR1 and CDR2: MDHEN and SYDVKM. CDR3 length equals 14 residues. The CDR3 DNA follows: TGTGCGAGCAGAGAAACAGATAACACAGATACGCAGTATTTT. Residues: CASRETDNTDTQYF. Complete variable domain (other parts from reference TRBV28 and TRBJ2-3): DVKVTQSSRYLVKRTGEKVFLECVQDMDHENMFWYRQDPGLGLRLIYFSYDVKMKEKGDIPEGYSVSREKKERFSLILESASTNQTSMYLCASRETDNTDTQYFGPGTRLTVL.

The rearrangement links TRBV10-3 to TRBJ1-1; TRBD1 matches 8 bases. This CDR3 has 12 residues. Germline CDR1 ENHRY, CDR2 SYGVKD. V was pared by 10 bases and J by 6 bases, with 7 bases of the junction left unmatched. The CDR3 sequence: CATRQGPAEAFF. The CDR3 DNA sequence: TGTGCCACACGACAGGGGCCCGCTGAAGCTTTCTTT.

This clonotype was picked up many times. This sequence joins TRBV7-8 and TRBJ2-7, with TRBD1 matching over 9 bases. The CDR3 length is 14 residues. The V segment lost 4 bases and the J segment 7 bases; nucleotides outside the gene matches: 8. CDR1 and CDR2 (germline): SGHVS, FQNEAQ. CDR3: CASSYDRGSWEQYF. As DNA, the CDR3 is TGTGCCAGCAGCTACGACAGGGGGAGTTGGGAGCAGTACTTC.

V usage is TRBV6-1 and J usage is TRBJ1-1; D perhaps matches TRBD1 (5 bases). The CDR3 contains 14 residues. Trimming removed 5 bases from V and 3 bases from J, with 13 bases in between. Germline V gene data show CDR1 as MNHNS and CDR2 as SASEGT. This CDR3 is CASSPQWGDTEAFF. In DNA form, the CDR3 reads TGTGCCAGCAGTCCCCAGTGGGGGGACACTGAAGCTTTCTTT.

The gene calls are TRBV28 and TRBJ2-7; the match to TRBD1 covers 7 bases. Germline-derived CDR1 and CDR2 are MDHEN and SYDVKM. This CDR3 spans 16 amino acids. After removal of 3 bases from V and 1 base from J, the junction contained 9 bases not matched to a gene. In DNA form, the CDR3 reads TGTGCCAGCAGTTTTGGTAAGGGACAGCTTTCCTACGAGCAGTACTTC. Translated: CASSFGKGQLSYEQYF. Full variable domain (missing parts from reference TRBV28 and TRBJ2-7): DVKVTQSSRYLVKRTGEKVFLECVQDMDHENMFWYRQDPGLGLRLIYFSYDVKMKEKGDIPEGYSVSREKKERFSLILESASTNQTSMYLCASSFGKGQLSYEQYFGPGTRLTVT.

This clonotype was counted at least ten times. The chain employs TRBV12-5 and TRBJ1-1; possibly TRBD1 for D (5 bases). V lost 6 bases and J lost 4, with 12 bases in between. CDR3 length: 13 residues. Germline V lookup: CDR1 LGHNT, CDR2 FRNRAP. CDR3 DNA sequence: TGTGCTAGTGGCCGGAGGGGATCCACTGAAGCTTTCTTT. Its protein product is CASGRRGSTEAFF.

This chain uses TRBV15 with TRBJ1-2; a possible D gene is TRBD1 (5 bases). The CDR3 loop spans 20 amino acids. Trimming removed 0 bases at V and 4 bases at J, with 27 bases between. The germline V gene has CDR1 LNHNV and CDR2 YYDKDF (reference sequence). The CDR3 DNA follows: TGTGCCACCAGCAGAGATCAAGGTGAAGGCAGGGTGGAAACCTTCTATGGCTACACCTTC. Translation gives CATSRDQGEGRVETFYGYTF.

This clonotype was recorded at least ten times. The rearrangement uses TRBV12-3 or TRBV12-4 and TRBJ2-7, with D maybe TRBD2 (5 bases). Trimming took 4 bases from V and 1 from J, leaving 11 bases between them. The CDR3 spans 14 residues. CDR3 sequence: CASSYGILSYEQYF. The CDR3 nucleotides read TGTGCCAGCAGTTACGGGATCCTATCCTACGAGCAGTACTTC.

Ten or more counts support this clonotype. V gene TRBV14 combines with J gene TRBJ1-2; D is possibly TRBD1 (6 bases). Germline V gene sequence: CDR1 SGHDN, CDR2 FVKESK. The V gene lost 0 bases and the J gene lost 12 bases, with 23 bases spanning the gap. CDR3 size: 16 residues. CDR3 sequence reads: CASSQEQGGPREGNTF. DNA of the CDR3: TGTGCCAGCAGCCAAGAGCAAGGGGGGCCTAGGGAGGGGAACACCTTC. The variable domain in full, completed from reference TRBV14 and TRBJ1-2, reads EAGVTQFPSHSVIEKGQTVTLRCDPISGHDNLYWYRRVMGKEIKFLLHFVKESKQDESGMPNNRFLAERTGGTYSTLKVQPAELEDSGVYFCASSQEQGGPREGNTFGSGTRLTVV.

This clonotype was detected ten times or more. The chain carries TRBV19 and TRBJ1-2, with a tentative D call TRBD1 (5 bases). The germline V gene has CDR1 LNHDA and CDR2 SQIVND (reference sequence). This CDR3 region has 12 residues. V lost 10 bases and J 2 bases, leaving 11 bases between the germline ends. The CDR3 nucleotides are TGTGCCACTCCCCGGGGGAACTATGGCTACACCTTC. Protein sequence: CATPRGNYGYTF. Together with reference TRBV19 and TRBJ1-2, the CDR3 gives the full variable domain: DGGITQSPKYLFRKEGQNVTLSCEQNLNHDAMYWYRQDPGQGLRLIYYSQIVNDFQKGDIAEGYSVSREKKESFPLTVTSAQKNPTAFYLCATPRGNYGYTFGSGTRLTVV.

This clonotype has a count of ten or more. This rearrangement joins TRBV7-9 to TRBJ2-7; D uncertain. The V end was cut by 0 bases, the J end by 5 bases, with 8 bases between. CDR3 length: 13 amino acids. CDR1 is SEHNR and CDR2 is FQNEAQ in the germline V gene (reference sequence). CDR3 bases: TGTGCCAGCAGCTTAGCGGTGGGTAACGAGCAGTACTTC. This gives the protein CASSLAVGNEQYF.

The table lists this clonotype with many counts. The chain recombines TRBV20-1 with TRBJ2-2; possible D gene TRBD1, 5 bases. Trimming pared 5 bases from V and 0 bases from J, leaving 10 bases between. The germline V gene has CDR1 DFQATT and CDR2 SNEGSKA (reference sequence). This CDR3 is 14 amino acids long. The CDR3 reads CSASAGSNTGELFF. The DNA for the CDR3 is TGCAGTGCTTCCGCAGGGTCGAACACCGGGGAGCTGTTTTTT.